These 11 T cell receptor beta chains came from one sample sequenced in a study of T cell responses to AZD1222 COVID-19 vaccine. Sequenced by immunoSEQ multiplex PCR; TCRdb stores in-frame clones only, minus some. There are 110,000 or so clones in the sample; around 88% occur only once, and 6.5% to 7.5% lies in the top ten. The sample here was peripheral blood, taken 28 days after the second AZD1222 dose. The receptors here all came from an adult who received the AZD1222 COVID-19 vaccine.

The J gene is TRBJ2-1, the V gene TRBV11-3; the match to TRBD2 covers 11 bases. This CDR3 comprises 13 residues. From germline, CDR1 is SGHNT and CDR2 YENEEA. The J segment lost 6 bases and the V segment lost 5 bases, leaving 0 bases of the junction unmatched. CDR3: CASSGTSGNEQFF. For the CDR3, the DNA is TGTGCCAGCAGCGGGACTAGCGGCAATGAGCAGTTCTTC.

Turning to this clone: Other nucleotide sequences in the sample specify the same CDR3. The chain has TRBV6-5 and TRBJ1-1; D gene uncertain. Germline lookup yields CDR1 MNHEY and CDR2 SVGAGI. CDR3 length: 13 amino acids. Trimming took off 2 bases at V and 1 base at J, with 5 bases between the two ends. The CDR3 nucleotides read TGTGCCAGCAGTTACGAAGGGAACACTGAAGCTTTCTTT. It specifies CASSYEGNTEAFF.

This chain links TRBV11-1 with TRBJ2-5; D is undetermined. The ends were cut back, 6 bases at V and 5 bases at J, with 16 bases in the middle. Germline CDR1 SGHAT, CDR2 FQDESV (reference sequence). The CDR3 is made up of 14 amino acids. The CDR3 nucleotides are TGTGCCAGCAGTCCAAAAACAAGGATCGAGACCCAGTACTTC. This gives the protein CASSPKTRIETQYF.

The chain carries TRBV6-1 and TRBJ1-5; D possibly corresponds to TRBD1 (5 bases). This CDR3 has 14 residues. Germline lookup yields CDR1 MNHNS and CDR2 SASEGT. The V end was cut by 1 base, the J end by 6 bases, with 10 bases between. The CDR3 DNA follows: TGTGCCAGCAGTGAAGGGGCAGGGATTCAGCCCCAGCATTTT. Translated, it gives CASSEGAGIQPQHF.

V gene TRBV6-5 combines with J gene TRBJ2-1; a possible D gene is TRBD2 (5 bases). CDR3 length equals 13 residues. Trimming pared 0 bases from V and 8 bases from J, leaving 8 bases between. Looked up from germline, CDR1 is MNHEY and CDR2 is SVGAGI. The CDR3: CASSYSSEDEQFF. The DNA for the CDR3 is TGTGCCAGCAGTTACTCTTCGGAGGATGAGCAGTTCTTC.

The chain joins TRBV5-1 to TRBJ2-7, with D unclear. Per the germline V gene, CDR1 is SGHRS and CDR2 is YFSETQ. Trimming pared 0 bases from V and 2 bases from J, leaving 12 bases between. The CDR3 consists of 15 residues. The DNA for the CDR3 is TGCGCCAGCAGCTTGGCCAGGCAGAAAACCTACGAGCAGTACTTC. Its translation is CASSLARQKTYEQYF.

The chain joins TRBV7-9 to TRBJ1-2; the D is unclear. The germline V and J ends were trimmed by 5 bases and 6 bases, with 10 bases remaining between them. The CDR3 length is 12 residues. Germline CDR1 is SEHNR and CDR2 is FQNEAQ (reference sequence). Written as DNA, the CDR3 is TGTGCCAGCAGCCCCGACGGGCATGGCTACACCTTC. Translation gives CASSPDGHGYTF.

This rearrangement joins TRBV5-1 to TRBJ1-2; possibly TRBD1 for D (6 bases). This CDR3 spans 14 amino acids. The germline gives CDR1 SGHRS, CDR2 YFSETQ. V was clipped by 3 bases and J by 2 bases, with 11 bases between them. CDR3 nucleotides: TGCGCCAGCAGCTCGCCTACAGGGAACTATGGCTACACCTTC. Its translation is CASSSPTGNYGYTF. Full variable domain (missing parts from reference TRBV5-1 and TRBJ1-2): KAGVTQTPRYLIKTRGQQVTLSCSPISGHRSVSWYQQTPGQGLQFLFEYFSETQRNKGNFPGRFSGRQFSNSRSEMNVSTLELGDSALYLCASSSPTGNYGYTFGSGTRLTVV.

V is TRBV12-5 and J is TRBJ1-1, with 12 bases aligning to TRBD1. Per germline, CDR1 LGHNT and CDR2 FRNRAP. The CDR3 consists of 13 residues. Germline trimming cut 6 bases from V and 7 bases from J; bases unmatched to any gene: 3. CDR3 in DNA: TGTGCTAGTGGGGGACAGGGGGCCGGTGAAGCTTTCTTT. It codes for CASGGQGAGEAFF.

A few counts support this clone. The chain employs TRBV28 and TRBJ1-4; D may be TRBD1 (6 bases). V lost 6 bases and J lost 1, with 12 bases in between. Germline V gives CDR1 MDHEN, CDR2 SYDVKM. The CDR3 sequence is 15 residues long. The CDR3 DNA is TGTGCCAGCAGCCGAGCGGGACAAACTAATGAAAAACTGTTTTTT. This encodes CASSRAGQTNEKLFF.

DNA of the CDR3: TGTGCCAGCAGTTTGCTCAGGAAGAACACCGGGGAGCTGTTTTTT. As protein: CASSLLRKNTGELFF. The chain couples TRBV27 to TRBJ2-2; D remains unclear. This CDR3 region has 15 residues. The germline V gene has CDR1 MNHEY and CDR2 SMNVEV (reference sequence). Trimming took off 3 bases at V and 1 base at J, with 9 bases between the two ends.